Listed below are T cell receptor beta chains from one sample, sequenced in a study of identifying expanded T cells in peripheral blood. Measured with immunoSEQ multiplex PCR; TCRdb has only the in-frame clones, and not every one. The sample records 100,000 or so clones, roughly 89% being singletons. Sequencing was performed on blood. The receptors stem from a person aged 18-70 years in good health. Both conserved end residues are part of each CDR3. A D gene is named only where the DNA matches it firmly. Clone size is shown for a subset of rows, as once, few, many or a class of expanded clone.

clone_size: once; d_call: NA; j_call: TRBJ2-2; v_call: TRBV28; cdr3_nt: TGTGCCAGCAGGACAGCTAGGACCGGGGAGCTGTTTTTT; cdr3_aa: CASRTARTGELFF
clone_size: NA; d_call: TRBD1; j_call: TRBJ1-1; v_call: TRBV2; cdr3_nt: TGTGCCAGCAGTGAGGACAGGGTGGTTAACACTGAAGCTTTCTTT; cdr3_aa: CASSEDRVVNTEAFF
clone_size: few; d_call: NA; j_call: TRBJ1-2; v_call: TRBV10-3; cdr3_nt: TGTGCCCTTTGGGACGGGAACTATGGCTACACCTTC; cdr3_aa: CALWDGNYGYTF
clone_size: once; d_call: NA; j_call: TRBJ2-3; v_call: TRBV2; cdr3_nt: TGTGCCAGCAGGGGAATGGTACTCACAGATACGCAGTATTTT; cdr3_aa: CASRGMVLTDTQYF
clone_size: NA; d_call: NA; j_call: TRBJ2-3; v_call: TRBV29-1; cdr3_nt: TGCAGCGTATCGATAGGCTACCTTAGCACAGATACGCAGTATTTT; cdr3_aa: CSVSIGYLSTDTQYF
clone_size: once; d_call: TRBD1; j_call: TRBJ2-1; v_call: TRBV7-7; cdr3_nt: TGTGCCAGCAGCTTAATATCAGGGGGCTACAATGAGCAGTTCTTC; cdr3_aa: CASSLISGGYNEQFF
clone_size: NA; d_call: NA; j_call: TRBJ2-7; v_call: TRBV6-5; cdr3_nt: TGTGCCAGCTTACGTGGACCAAAAGTAGTTCACGAGCAGTACTTC; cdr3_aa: CASLRGPKVVHEQYF
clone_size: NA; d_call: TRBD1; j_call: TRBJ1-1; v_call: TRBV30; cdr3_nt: TGTGCCTGGAGTATGCGCAGGGGGCAGGAAGCTTTCTTT; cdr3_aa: CAWSMRRGQEAFF
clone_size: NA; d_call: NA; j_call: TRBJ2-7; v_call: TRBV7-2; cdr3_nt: TGTGCCAGCAGCTTAACCCAGGTGGGAAACTACGAGCAGTACTTC; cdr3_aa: CASSLTQVGNYEQYF
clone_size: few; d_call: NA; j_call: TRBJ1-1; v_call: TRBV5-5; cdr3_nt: TGTGCCAGCAGCCCTCTGAGGAACACTGAAGCTTTCTTT; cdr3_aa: CASSPLRNTEAFF
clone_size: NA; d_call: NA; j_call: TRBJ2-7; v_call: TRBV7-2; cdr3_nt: TGTGCCAGCAGCTTAGCAAAAACCTCGGGACCCCTGTCCAACGAGCAGTACTTC; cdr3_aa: CASSLAKTSGPLSNEQYF
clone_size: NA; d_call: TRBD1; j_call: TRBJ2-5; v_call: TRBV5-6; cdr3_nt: TGTGCCAGCAGCCAATTGACAGGGTCCGGGGAGACCCAGTACTTC; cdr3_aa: CASSQLTGSGETQYF
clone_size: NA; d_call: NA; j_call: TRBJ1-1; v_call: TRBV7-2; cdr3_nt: TGTGCCAGCAGGAACAGGGCCACGAACACTGAAGCTTTCTTT; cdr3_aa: CASRNRATNTEAFF
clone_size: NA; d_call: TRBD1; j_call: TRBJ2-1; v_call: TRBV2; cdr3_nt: TGTGCCAGCAGTGGGCCGGGACAGGGGAACGATGAGCAGTTCTTC; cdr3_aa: CASSGPGQGNDEQFF
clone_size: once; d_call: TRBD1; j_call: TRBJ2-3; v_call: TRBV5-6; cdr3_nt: TGTGCCAGCAGCCAAACCGACAGGGGAGGCACAGATACGCAGTATTTT; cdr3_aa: CASSQTDRGGTDTQYF
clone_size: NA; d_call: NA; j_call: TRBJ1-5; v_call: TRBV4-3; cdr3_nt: TGCGCCAGCAGCCAAGAGGCTGTCGATCAGCCCCAGCATTTT; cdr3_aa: CASSQEAVDQPQHF
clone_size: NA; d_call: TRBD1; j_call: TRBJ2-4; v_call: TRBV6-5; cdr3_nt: TGTGCCAGCAGTCTTACAGGGGGCAGAAACATTCAGTACTTC; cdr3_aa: CASSLTGGRNIQYF
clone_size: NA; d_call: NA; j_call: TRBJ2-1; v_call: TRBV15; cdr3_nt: TGTGCCACCAGCAGAGAACCTGGGGGGGAGCAGTTCTTC; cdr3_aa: CATSREPGGEQFF
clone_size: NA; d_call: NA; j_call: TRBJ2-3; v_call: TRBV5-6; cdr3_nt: TGTGCCAGCAGCTTGGGGGTATCGGGGCAGAATTTACCGCAGTATTTT; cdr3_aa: CASSLGVSGQNLPQYF
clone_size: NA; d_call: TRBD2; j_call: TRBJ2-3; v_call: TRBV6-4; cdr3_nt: TGTGCCAGCAGTGACACAAGTACTAGCGGCGCGGAGTCGCAGTATTTT; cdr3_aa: CASSDTSTSGAESQYF
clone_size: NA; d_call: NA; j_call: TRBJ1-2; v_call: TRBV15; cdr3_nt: TGTGCCACCAGCAGAAGTACAGGCTTAGGCTTCGGCTACACCTTC; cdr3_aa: CATSRSTGLGFGYTF
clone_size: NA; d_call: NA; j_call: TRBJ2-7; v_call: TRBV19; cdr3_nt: TGTGCCAGTCAAGCCCAGGGCCTACCCTACGAGCAGTACTTC; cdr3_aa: CASQAQGLPYEQYF
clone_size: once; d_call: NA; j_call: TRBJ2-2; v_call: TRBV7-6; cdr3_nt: TGTGCCAGCAGCCTACCCCGAGACGTCCCGAACACCGGGGAGCTGTTTTTT; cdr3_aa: CASSLPRDVPNTGELFF
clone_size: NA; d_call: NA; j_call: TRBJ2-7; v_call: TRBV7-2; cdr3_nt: TGTGCCAGCAGCTTCGGACGGTCCTACGAGCAGTACTTC; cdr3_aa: CASSFGRSYEQYF
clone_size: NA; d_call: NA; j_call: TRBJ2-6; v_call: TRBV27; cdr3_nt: TGTGCCAGCAGTTTAATGGGAACTGGGGCCAACGTCCTGACTTTC; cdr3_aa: CASSLMGTGANVLTF
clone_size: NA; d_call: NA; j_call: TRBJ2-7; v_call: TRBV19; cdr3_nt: TGTGCCAGTAGATACCGGGACACTTACCGTTACGAGCAGTACTTC; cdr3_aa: CASRYRDTYRYEQYF
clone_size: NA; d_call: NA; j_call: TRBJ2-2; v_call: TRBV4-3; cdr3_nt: TGCGCCAGCAGCCAACAGACAGTCAACACCGGGGAGCTGTTTTTT; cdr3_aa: CASSQQTVNTGELFF
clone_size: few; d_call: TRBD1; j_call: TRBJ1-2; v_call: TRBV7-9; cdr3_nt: TGTGCCAGCAGCCTCGGGACAGGGTTCATCTATGGCTACACCTTC; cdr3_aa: CASSLGTGFIYGYTF
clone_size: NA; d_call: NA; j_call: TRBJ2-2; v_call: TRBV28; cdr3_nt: TGTGCCAGCAGTTTCACGGGGGTGCGGTCCGGGGAGCTGTTTTTT; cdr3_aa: CASSFTGVRSGELFF
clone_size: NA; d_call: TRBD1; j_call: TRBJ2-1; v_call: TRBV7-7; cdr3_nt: TGTGCCAGCAGCTTGAGGGACAGGAATGAGCAGTTCTTC; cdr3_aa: CASSLRDRNEQFF
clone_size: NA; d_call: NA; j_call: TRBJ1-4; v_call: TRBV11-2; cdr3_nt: TGTGCCAGCAGCTTCGGGGGGGAAAAACTGTTTTTT; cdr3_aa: CASSFGGEKLFF
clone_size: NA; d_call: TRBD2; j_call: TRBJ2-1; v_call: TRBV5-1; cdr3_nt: TGCGCCAGCAGACGGACTAGCGGGGGAACCTACAATGAGCAGTTCTTC; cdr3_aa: CASRRTSGGTYNEQFF
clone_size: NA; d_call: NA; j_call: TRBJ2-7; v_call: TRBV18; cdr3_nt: TGTGCCAGCTCACCGGCCACCTACGAGCAGTACTTC; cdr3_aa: CASSPATYEQYF
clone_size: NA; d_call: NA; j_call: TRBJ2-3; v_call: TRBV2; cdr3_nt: TGTGCCAGCAGTGGGATTACAGCCCCGGGGACAGATACGCAGTATTTT; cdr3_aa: CASSGITAPGTDTQYF
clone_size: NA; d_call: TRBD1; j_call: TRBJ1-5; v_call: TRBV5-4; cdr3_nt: TGTGCCAGCAGCTTGGGTTCGATACCGGGACAGGGTAGACAGCCCCAGCATTTT; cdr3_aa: CASSLGSIPGQGRQPQHF
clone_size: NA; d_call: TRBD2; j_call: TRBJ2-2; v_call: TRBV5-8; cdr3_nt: TGTGCCAGCAACGGACTAGCGGGGGGGCCGGGCACCGGGGAGCTGTTTTTT; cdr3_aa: CASNGLAGGPGTGELFF
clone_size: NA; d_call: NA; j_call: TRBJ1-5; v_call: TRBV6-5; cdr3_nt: TGTGCCAGCAGTTACAGGCAGCCCCAGCATTTT; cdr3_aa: CASSYRQPQHF
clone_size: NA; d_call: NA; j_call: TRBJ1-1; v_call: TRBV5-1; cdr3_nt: TGCGCCAGCAGCTTTTGGACAGAGAACACTGAAGCTTTCTTT; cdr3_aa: CASSFWTENTEAFF
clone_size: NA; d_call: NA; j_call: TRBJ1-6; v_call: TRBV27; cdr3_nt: TGTGCCAGCAGTTTTGATCTATATAATTCACCCCTCCACTTT; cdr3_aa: CASSFDLYNSPLHF
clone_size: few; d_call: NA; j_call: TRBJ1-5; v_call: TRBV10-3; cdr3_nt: TGTGCCATCAGCTCCCTCGGGGGGGAAGGGCAGCCCCAGCATTTT; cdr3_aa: CAISSLGGEGQPQHF
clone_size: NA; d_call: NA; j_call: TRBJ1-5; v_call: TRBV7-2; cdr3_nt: TGTGCCAGCAGCTCCAGAGGCGGCAATCAGCCCCAGCATTTT; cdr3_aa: CASSSRGGNQPQHF
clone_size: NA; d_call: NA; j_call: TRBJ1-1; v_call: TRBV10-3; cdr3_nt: TGTGCCATCGGGGAACGACTGAACACTGAAGCTTTCTTT; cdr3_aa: CAIGERLNTEAFF
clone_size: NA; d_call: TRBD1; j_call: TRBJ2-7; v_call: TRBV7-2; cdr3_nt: TGTGCCAGCAGCTTCGGGCAGGGGGCGTTAGAGCAGTACTTC; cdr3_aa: CASSFGQGALEQYF
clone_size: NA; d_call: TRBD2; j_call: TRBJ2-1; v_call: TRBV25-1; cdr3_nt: TGTGCCAGCACCCGGACTAGCGGGGAGCAGTTCTTC; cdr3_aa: CASTRTSGEQFF
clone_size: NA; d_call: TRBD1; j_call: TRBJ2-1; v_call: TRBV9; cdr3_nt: TGTGCCAGCAGCTACTCCGACAGGGGCAATGAGCAGTTCTTC; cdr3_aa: CASSYSDRGNEQFF
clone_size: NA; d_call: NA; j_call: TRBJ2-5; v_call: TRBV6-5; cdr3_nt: TGTGCCAGCAGCATCACCGGGGAGACCCAGTACTTC; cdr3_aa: CASSITGETQYF
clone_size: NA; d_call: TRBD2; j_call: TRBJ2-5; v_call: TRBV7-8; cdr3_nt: TGTGCCAGCAGAACTACAGGACTAGCGGGGGGGCAGGCCGGGACCCAGTACTTC; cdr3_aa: CASRTTGLAGGQAGTQYF
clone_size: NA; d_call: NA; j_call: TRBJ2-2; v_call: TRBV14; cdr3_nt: TGTGCCAGCAGCCCGACGATCAGGGTGGGGACCGGGGAGCTGTTTTTT; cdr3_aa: CASSPTIRVGTGELFF
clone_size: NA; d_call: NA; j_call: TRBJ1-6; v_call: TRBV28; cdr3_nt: TGTGCCAGCAGTTGGGGGAGGGGGTGGTCCCTCAATAATTCACCCCTCCACTTT; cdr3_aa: CASSWGRGWSLNNSPLHF
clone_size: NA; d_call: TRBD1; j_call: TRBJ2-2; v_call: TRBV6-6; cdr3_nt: TGTGCCAGCACTCGCGACAGGGGGGCCGGGGAGCTGTTTTTT; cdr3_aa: CASTRDRGAGELFF
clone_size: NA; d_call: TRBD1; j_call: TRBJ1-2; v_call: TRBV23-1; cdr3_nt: TGCGCCAGCAGTCAAGCGCGGACAGGGAAGGATGGCTACACCTTC; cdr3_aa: CASSQARTGKDGYTF
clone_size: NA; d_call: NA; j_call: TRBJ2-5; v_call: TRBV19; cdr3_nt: TGTGCCAGTAGTATAGCTGGGGCTGGGAGAGAGACCCAGTACTTC; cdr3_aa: CASSIAGAGRETQYF
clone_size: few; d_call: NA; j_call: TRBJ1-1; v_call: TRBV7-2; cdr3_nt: TGTGCCAGCAGCTCTTCTCTGTTGGGGGCTTTCTTT; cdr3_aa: CASSSSLLGAFF
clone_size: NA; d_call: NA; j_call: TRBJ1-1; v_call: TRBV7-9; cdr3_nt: TGTGCCAGCAGGAACGTACGTGGAACTGAAGCTTTCTTT; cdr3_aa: CASRNVRGTEAFF
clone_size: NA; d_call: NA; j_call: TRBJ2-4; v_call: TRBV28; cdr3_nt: TGTGCCAGCAGTTTGGGGAGTCTCCTCGATCCAGCCAAAAACATTCAGTACTTC; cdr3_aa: CASSLGSLLDPAKNIQYF
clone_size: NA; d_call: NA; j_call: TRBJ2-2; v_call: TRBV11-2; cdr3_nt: TGTGCCAGCAGACACTCAGGAGGGAACACCGGGGAGCTGTTTTTT; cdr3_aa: CASRHSGGNTGELFF
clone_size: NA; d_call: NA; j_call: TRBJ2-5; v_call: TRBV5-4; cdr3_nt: TGTGCCAGCAGCTTGGACAGCCAAGAGACCCAGTACTTC; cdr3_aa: CASSLDSQETQYF
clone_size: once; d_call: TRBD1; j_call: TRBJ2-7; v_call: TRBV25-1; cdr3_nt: TGTGCCAGCAGCTCCCGGGACAGCTCAAGTGGCGAGCAGTACTTC; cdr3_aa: CASSSRDSSSGEQYF
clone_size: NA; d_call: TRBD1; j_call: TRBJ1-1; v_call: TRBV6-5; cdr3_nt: TGTGCCAGCAGTTACGGAGGGGGCATGAACACTGAAGCTTTCTTT; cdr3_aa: CASSYGGGMNTEAFF